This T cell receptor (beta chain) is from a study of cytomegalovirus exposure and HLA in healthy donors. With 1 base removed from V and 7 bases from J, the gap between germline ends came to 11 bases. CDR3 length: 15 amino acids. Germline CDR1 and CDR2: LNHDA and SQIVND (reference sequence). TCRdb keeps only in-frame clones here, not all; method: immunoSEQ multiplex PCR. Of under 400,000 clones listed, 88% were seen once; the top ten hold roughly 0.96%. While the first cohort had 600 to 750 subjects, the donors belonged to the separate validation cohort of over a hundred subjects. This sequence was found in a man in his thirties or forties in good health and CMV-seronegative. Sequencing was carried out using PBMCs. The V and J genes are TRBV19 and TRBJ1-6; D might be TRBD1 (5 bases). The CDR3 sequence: CASSIVEAGNSPLHF. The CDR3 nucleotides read TGTGCCAGTAGTATAGTAGAGGCAGGGAATTCACCCCTCCACTTT.